This is a list of T cell receptor beta chains from one sample in a study of blood T cell repertoires in COVID-19. The method was immunoSEQ multiplex PCR; TCRdb's version includes in-frame clones alone and lacks a portion of them. Of over 150,000 clones in the sample, around 83% were seen once. Sequenced input: peripheral blood. These receptors came from a man in his forties or fifties with active or convalescent COVID-19. Each CDR3 is given with its conserved first and last residue. D genes are given only for firm matches. Clone size is not always given. Where it is, it says once, few, many or a class for expanded clones.

d_call | j_call | v_call | clone_size | cdr3_aa | cdr3_nt
TRBD1 | TRBJ2-5 | TRBV7-6 | - | CASSFLGQEETQYF | TGTGCCAGCAGCTTCCTAGGACAGGAAGAGACCCAGTACTTC
TRBD2 | TRBJ2-5 | TRBV19 | - | CASSIENQRGGRKTQYF | TGTGCCAGTAGTATAGAAAACCAGCGGGGGGGCCGAAAGACCCAGTACTTC
TRBD1 | TRBJ2-7 | TRBV18 | - | CASSPGGPYEQYF | TGTGCCAGCTCCCCAGGGGGCCCCTACGAGCAGTACTTC
- | TRBJ2-7 | TRBV5-6 | - | CASSGYREQYF | TGTGCCAGCAGCGGCTACAGAGAGCAGTACTTC
TRBD1 | TRBJ1-2 | TRBV5-4 | - | CATRGGHDYGYTF | TGTGCCACCAGAGGGGGCCATGACTATGGCTACACCTTC
- | TRBJ1-2 | TRBV3-1/TRBV3-2 | - | CASTLGGGYGYTF | TGTGCCAGCACCCTAGGCGGGGGCTATGGCTACACCTTC
- | TRBJ1-1 | TRBV11-3 | - | CASSLVYTSMNTEAFF | TGTGCCAGCAGCTTAGTTTATACGTCTATGAACACTGAAGCTTTCTTT
TRBD2 | TRBJ2-7 | TRBV30 | - | CAWSVGSGNYYEQYF | TGTGCCTGGAGTGTAGGGAGCGGGAATTACTACGAGCAGTACTTC
- | TRBJ2-3 | TRBV7-9 | - | CASSLERELDTQYF | TGTGCCAGCAGCTTGGAGAGGGAATTAGATACGCAGTATTTT
- | TRBJ2-5 | TRBV7-9 | - | CATSTGTRGQETQYF | TGTGCCACCTCGACTGGAACCCGGGGTCAAGAGACCCAGTACTTC
TRBD2 | TRBJ2-1 | TRBV11-2 | - | CASSYTSGTYNEQFF | TGTGCCAGCAGTTATACTAGCGGGACCTACAATGAGCAGTTCTTC
TRBD2 | TRBJ2-3 | TRBV7-2 | - | CASSSRTSGATDTQYF | TGTGCCAGCAGCTCTAGGACTAGCGGGGCCACAGATACGCAGTATTTT
TRBD1 | TRBJ1-1 | TRBV5-8 | - | CASSWTGTGDTEAFF | TGTGCCAGCAGCTGGACCGGGACAGGGGACACTGAAGCTTTCTTT
- | TRBJ1-1 | TRBV27 | - | CASSAQAQGFTEAFF | TGTGCCAGCAGTGCCCAAGCACAGGGTTTCACTGAAGCTTTCTTT
- | TRBJ2-1 | TRBV15 | - | CATSRVARDFNEQFF | TGTGCCACCAGCAGAGTGGCCAGGGACTTCAATGAGCAGTTCTTC
- | TRBJ1-2 | TRBV3-1/TRBV3-2 | - | CASFFQGRPYGYTF | TGTGCCAGCTTCTTCCAGGGCAGACCTTATGGCTACACCTTC
TRBD2 | TRBJ2-1 | TRBV14 | few | CASSQVGGRAFSNEQFF | TGTGCCAGCAGCCAAGTCGGCGGGAGGGCCTTTTCCAATGAGCAGTTCTTC
- | TRBJ1-6 | TRBV3-1/TRBV3-2 | - | CASSQDRAPLHF | TGTGCCAGCAGCCAAGATCGGGCACCCCTCCACTTT
TRBD1 | TRBJ1-2 | TRBV19 | - | CASIPDRGYGYTF | TGTGCCAGTATTCCCGACAGGGGCTATGGCTACACCTTC
- | TRBJ1-4 | TRBV3-1/TRBV3-2 | - | CASSQFGGTTNEKLFF | TGTGCCAGCAGCCAGTTCGGCGGCACAACTAATGAAAAACTGTTTTTT
- | TRBJ1-1 | TRBV3-1/TRBV3-2 | - | CASSQRSLEAFF | TGTGCCAGCAGCCAACGTTCACTTGAAGCTTTCTTT
- | TRBJ1-2 | TRBV11-3 | - | CASSLGGGENYTF | TGTGCCAGCAGCTTAGGAGGAGGGGAGAACTACACCTTC
- | TRBJ2-2 | TRBV5-1 | few | CASSLVAGLIGELFF | TGCGCCAGCAGCTTGGTAGCAGGGCTGATCGGGGAGCTGTTTTTT
TRBD2 | TRBJ2-7 | TRBV9 | - | CASSVSGGSYEQYF | TGTGCCAGCAGCGTATCGGGGGGTAGCTACGAGCAGTACTTC